Shown below are 13 T cell receptor beta chains from a single sample sequenced in a study of blood T cells in healthy people across ages. Through a sample-barcoded 5' primer and a J-beta primer mix, a second PCR was run for about 7 to 12 cycles. MiXCR, run by TCRdb on the 5' RACE reads, gives a single entry per CDR3 protein. The sample has fewer than 900,000 distinct CDR3 sequences; around 40% are singletons. Sequencing used blood. These receptors were taken from a woman aged 60-75 years in good health.

The chain is built from TRBV5-5 and TRBJ2-2; 12 bases are a match to TRBD1. CDR3 length equals 16 residues. The germline V gene has CDR1 SGHKS and CDR2 YYEKEE (reference sequence). V lost 5 bases to trimming and J lost 2 bases; unmatched junction nucleotides: 4. CDR3 DNA: TGTGCCAGCAGGCCGGGACAGGGGGCTAACACCGGGGAGCTGTTTTTT. It encodes CASRPGQGANTGELFF.

This sequence joins TRBV20-1 and TRBJ1-2, with TRBD1 matching 8 bases. Per germline, CDR1 DFQATT and CDR2 SNEGSKA (reference sequence). This CDR3 is 13 amino acids long. V gave up 5 bases and J gave up 5 bases; unmatched junction bases: 7. CDR3 sequence (DNA): TGCAGTGCTCCCCCACAGGGGGATTATGGCTACACCTTC. Translation gives CSAPPQGDYGYTF.

To note about this clonotype: A much larger clone differs from this one at a single base, so this may be a read error. The chain combines TRBV20-1 with TRBJ1-2; TRBD1 might be the D (6 bases). The V gene's germline CDR1 is DFQATT and CDR2 SNEGSKA (reference sequence). The length of the CDR3 is 13 residues. The CDR3, as DNA: TGCGGTGCTTCTCTAAAAGGGGGGAATGGCTACACCTTC. This sequence encodes CGASLKGGNGYTF.

The chain has TRBV7-2 and TRBJ2-3, with D possibly TRBD1 on 5 matching bases. V lost 5 bases, J lost 4 bases, and 22 bases lay in between. This CDR3 contains 17 residues. Germline CDR1 and CDR2: SGHTA and FQGNSA. Here the CDR3 reads CASSLVGQGNPPDTQYF. The CDR3 nucleotides are TGTGCCAGCAGCCTAGTCGGGCAGGGTAATCCCCCAGATACGCAGTATTTT.

This clonotype was observed a handful of times. The chain recombines TRBV4-1 with TRBJ1-5, with TRBD1 matching over 9 bases. V dropped 2 bases and J dropped 6; count of bases not matched to a gene: 5. CDR1 and CDR2 from the germline V gene are MGHRA and YSYEKL. The CDR3 is 15 residues long. In DNA form, the CDR3 reads TGCGCCAGCAGCCAACCCGACAGGGGGGGTCAGCCCCAGCATTTT. It yields the protein CASSQPDRGGQPQHF.

This clonotype turned up a few times. The J gene is TRBJ1-5, the V gene TRBV7-6; D ambiguous. The germline V gene encodes CDR1 SGHVS and CDR2 FNYEAQ. With 2 bases removed from V and 5 bases from J, the gap between germline ends came to 13 bases. This CDR3 is built from 15 residues. The CDR3 coding sequence is TGTGCCAGCAGCTTAAGTCCGAACGCGCATCAGCCCCAGCATTTT. This sequence encodes CASSLSPNAHQPQHF. The full variable domain, rest sourced from reference TRBV7-6 and TRBJ1-5, is GAGVSQSPRYKVTKRGQDVALRCDPISGHVSLYWYRQALGQGPEFLTYFNYEAQQDKSGLPNDRFSAERPEGSISTLTIQRTEQRDSAMYRCASSLSPNAHQPQHFGDGTRLSIL.

In its sample, this clonotype was seen once. The rearrangement joins TRBV2 to TRBJ1-1, with no clear D. V lost 7 bases and J 1 base, leaving 7 bases between the germline ends. The CDR3 is made up of 12 amino acids. Germline CDR1 is SNHLY and CDR2 is FYNNEI. The CDR3 is CASKEQNTEAFF. For the CDR3, the DNA is TGTGCCAGCAAGGAACAGAACACTGAAGCTTTCTTT.

Of note for this clonotype: At one end, the junction sequence differs from germline, possibly due to a read error. The chain joins TRBV12-5 to TRBJ2-7; TRBD2 might be the D (6 bases). The V gene's germline CDR1 is LGHNT and CDR2 FRNRAP. The CDR3 sequence is 14 residues long. The CDR3 protein is CASGLRGIAYERYF. The CDR3 DNA reads TGTGCTAGTGGTTTACGGGGGATCGCCTACGAGCGGTACTTC.

The CDR3 loop reads CASSPQWGGSFHDEQYF. CDR3 bases: TGCGCCAGCAGCCCGCAATGGGGCGGGAGTTTTCATGATGAGCAGTACTTC. The rearrangement joins TRBV5-1 to TRBJ2-7; 7 bases match TRBD2. Per the germline V gene, CDR1 is SGHRS and CDR2 is YFSETQ. J was trimmed by 7 bases and V by 4 bases; bases with no gene match: 20. The CDR3 has 17 residues.

The gene calls are TRBV29-1 and TRBJ2-7, with 7 bases fitting TRBD1. The V gene end was trimmed by 1 base and the J gene end by 2 bases; junction bases not matched to a gene: 2. The CDR3 consists of 13 residues. From germline, CDR1 is SQVTM and CDR2 ANQGSEA. CDR3 loop: CSVEGDRAYEQYF. The CDR3 bases are TGCAGCGTTGAAGGGGACAGAGCCTACGAGCAGTACTTC.

The rearrangement joins TRBV9 to TRBJ1-4; D gene uncertain. V was trimmed by 0 bases and J by 5 bases, leaving 11 bases between them. Germline assignment: CDR1 SGDLS and CDR2 YYNGEE. CDR3 length: 15 amino acids. For the CDR3, the DNA is TGTGCCAGCAGCGTAGGGTTGGGCCCCAATGAAAAACTGTTTTTT. Its protein is CASSVGLGPNEKLFF.

This clonotype was detected many times. V gene TRBV29-1 combines with J gene TRBJ2-1; TRBD2 agrees at 7 bases. Germline CDR1 is SQVTM and CDR2 is ANQGSEA. The CDR3 is 14 amino acids. J was trimmed by 4 bases and V by 7 bases; bases with no gene match: 10. This CDR3 reads CSALLTGGYNEQFF. Here the CDR3 DNA reads TGCAGCGCTCTATTGACCGGGGGGTACAATGAGCAGTTCTTC.

This clonotype was observed a single time. The chain employs TRBV20-1 and TRBJ1-1, with D uncertain. In germline, CDR1 is DFQATT, CDR2 SNEGSKA (reference sequence). The CDR3 length is 14 residues. The V end lost 0 bases, the J end lost 1 base, and 9 bases lay between the germline ends. For the CDR3, the DNA is TGCAGTGCTAGAGATACCAGGAGGAACACTGAAGCTTTCTTT. Translation: CSARDTRRNTEAFF.